One TCR beta chain is described in this entry. This sample includes further DNA sequences coding for the same CDR3. Between the trimmed V and J ends, which lost 0 bases and 2 bases, there was a span of 10 bases. The CDR3 consists of 15 residues. From germline, CDR1 is SGDLS and CDR2 YYNGEE. The data are from a study of shared clonotypes between healthy human individuals. Looking at the study overall: Aged between 18 and 49, the donors were two women and a few men.

CD8 cells regarded as naive lacked CD45RO, were positively chosen for CCR7, and omitted terminally differentiated effector memory CD45RA+ cells. Each of the donors was a healthy adult who was HIV-negative and had not had a recent acute infection or vaccination. The study drew all its donors from Caucasian adults living in Nashville, Tennessee. The repertoire was sequenced with immunoSEQ multiplex PCR; TCRdb's copy has only in-frame clones and lacks some. This sample has around 1.9 million clones, with 85% to 95% found just once. The sample comprised naive CD8+ T cells from PBMCs. This chain connects TRBV9 to TRBJ2-3; D unclear. The sequence was collected from a man aged 18 to 30 in good health. Some clones in this sample may be carry-over from other donors' samples. The CDR3 region has the DNA TGTGCCAGCAGCGTAGATGGGCGGCCCACAGATACGCAGTATTTT. Translating gives CASSVDGRPTDTQYF.